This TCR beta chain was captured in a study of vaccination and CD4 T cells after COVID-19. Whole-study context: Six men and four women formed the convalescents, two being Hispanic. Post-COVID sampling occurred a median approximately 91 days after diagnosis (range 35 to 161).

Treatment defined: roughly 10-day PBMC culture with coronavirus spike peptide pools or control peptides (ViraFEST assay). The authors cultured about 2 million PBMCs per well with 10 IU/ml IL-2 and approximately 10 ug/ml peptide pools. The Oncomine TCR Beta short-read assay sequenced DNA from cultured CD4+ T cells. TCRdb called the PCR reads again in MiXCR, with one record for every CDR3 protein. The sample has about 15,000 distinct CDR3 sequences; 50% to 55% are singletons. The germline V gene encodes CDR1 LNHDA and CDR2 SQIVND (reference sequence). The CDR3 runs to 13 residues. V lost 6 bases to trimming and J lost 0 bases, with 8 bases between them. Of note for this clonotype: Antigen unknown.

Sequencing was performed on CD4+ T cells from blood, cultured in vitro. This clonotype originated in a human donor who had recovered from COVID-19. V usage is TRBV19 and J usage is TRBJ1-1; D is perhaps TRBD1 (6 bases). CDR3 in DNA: TGTGCCAGTAGCCGACAGGTGAACACTGAAGCTTTCTTT. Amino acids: CASSRQVNTEAFF. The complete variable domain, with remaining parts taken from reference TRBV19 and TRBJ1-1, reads DGGITQSPKYLFRKEGQNVTLSCEQNLNHDAMYWYRQDPGQGLRLIYYSQIVNDFQKGDIAEGYSVSREKKESFPLTVTSAQKNPTAFYLCASSRQVNTEAFFGQGTRLTVV.